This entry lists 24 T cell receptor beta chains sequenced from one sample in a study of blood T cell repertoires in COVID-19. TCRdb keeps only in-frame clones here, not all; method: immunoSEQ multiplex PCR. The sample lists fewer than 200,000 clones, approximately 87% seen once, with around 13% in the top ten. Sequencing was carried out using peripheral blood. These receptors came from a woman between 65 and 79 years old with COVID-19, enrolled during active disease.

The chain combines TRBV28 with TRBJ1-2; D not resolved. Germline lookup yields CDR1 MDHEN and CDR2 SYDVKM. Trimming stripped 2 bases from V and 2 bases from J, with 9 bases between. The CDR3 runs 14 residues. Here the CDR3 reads CASSLEDSNYGYTF. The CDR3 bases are TGTGCCAGCAGTTTAGAGGACTCCAACTATGGCTACACCTTC.

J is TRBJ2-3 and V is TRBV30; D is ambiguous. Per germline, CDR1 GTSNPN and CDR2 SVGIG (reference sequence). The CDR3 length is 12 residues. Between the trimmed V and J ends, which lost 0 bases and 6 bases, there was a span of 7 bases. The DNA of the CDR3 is TGTGCCTGGAGTGTACCAGCGGATACGCAGTATTTT. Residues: CAWSVPADTQYF.

CDR3 region: CASSSQQGDQPQHF. For the CDR3, the DNA is TGTGCCAGCAGTTCCCAACAGGGGGATCAGCCCCAGCATTTT. V and J are TRBV28 and TRBJ1-5; 8 bases are a match to TRBD1. V shed 4 bases and J 5 bases; nucleotides not matched to a gene: 4. CDR1 and CDR2 (germline): MDHEN, SYDVKM. The CDR3 length is 14 residues.

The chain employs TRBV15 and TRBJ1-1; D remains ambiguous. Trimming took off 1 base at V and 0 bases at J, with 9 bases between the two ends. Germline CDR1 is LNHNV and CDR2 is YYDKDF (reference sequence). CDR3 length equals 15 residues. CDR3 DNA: TGTGCCACCAGCAGAGGAGGAGGATTGAACACTGAAGCTTTCTTT. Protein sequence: CATSRGGGLNTEAFF. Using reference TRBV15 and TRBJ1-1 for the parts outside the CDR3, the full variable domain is DAMVIQNPRYQVTQFGKPVTLSCSQTLNHNVMYWYQQKSSQAPKLLFHYYDKDFNNEADTPDNFQSRRPNTSFCFLDIRSPGLGDTAMYLCATSRGGGLNTEAFFGQGTRLTVV.

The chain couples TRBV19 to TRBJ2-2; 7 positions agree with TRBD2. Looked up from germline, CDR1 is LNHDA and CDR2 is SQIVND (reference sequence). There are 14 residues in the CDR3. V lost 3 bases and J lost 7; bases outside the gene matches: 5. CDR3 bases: TGTGCCAGTAGTATGGCCAGGGAGGGCGGGGAGCTGTTTTTT. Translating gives CASSMAREGGELFF. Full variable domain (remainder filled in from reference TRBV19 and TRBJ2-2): DGGITQSPKYLFRKEGQNVTLSCEQNLNHDAMYWYRQDPGQGLRLIYYSQIVNDFQKGDIAEGYSVSREKKESFPLTVTSAQKNPTAFYLCASSMAREGGELFFGEGSRLTVL.

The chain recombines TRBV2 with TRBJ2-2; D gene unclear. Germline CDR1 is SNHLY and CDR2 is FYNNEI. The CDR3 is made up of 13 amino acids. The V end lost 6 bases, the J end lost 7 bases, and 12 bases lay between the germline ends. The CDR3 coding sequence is TGTGCCAGCAGACTCACCAACGGCGGGGAGCTGTTTTTT. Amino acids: CASRLTNGGELFF.

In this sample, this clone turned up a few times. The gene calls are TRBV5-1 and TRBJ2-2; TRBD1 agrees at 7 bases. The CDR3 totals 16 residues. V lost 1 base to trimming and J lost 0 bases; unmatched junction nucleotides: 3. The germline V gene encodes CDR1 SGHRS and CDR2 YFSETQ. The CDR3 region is CASSLRQGTNTGELFF. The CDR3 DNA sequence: TGCGCCAGCAGCTTGAGACAGGGCACGAACACCGGGGAGCTGTTTTTT.

The CDR3 nucleotides read TGTGCTAGTGGGCGGACAGGGGGCGCGGTCAAAAACATTCAGTACTTC. Amino acid sequence: CASGRTGGAVKNIQYF. This chain connects TRBV12-5 to TRBJ2-4; 11 nucleotides align to TRBD1. With V trimmed by 6 bases and J by 3 bases, 7 bases remained unmatched. CDR1 is LGHNT and CDR2 is FRNRAP in the germline V gene. The CDR3 has 16 amino acids.

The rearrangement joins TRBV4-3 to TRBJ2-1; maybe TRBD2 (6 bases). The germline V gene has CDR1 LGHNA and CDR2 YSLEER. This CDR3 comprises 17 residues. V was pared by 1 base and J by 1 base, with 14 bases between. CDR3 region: CASSQGLASGSYNEQFF. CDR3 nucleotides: TGCGCCAGCAGCCAAGGGTTAGCCAGCGGGTCCTACAATGAGCAGTTCTTC.

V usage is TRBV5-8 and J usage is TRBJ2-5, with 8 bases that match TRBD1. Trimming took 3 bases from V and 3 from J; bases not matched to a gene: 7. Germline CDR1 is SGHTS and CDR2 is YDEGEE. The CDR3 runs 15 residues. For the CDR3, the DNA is TGTGCCAGCAGCTCCCAGAGGACAGGGAAAGAGACCCAGTACTTC. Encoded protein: CASSSQRTGKETQYF.

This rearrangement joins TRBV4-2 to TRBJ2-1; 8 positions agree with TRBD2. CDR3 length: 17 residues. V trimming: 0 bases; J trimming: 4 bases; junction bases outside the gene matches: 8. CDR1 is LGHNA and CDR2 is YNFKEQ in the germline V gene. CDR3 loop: CASSQDPGLAGYNEQFF. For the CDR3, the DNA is TGTGCCAGCAGCCAAGATCCCGGACTAGCCGGATACAATGAGCAGTTCTTC.

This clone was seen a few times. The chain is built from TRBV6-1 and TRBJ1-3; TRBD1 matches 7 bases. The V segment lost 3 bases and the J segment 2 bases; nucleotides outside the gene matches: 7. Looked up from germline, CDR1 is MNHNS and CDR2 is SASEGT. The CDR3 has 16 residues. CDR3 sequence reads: CASSDRTGTTGNTIYF. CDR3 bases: TGTGCCAGCAGTGACCGGACAGGAACAACTGGAAACACCATATATTTT.

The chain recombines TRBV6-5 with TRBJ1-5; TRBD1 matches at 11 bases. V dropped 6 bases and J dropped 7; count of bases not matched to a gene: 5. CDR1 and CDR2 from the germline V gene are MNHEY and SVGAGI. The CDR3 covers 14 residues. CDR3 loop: CASSLGTGGQPQHF. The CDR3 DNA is TGTGCCAGCAGCCTCGGGACAGGGGGGCAGCCCCAGCATTTT.

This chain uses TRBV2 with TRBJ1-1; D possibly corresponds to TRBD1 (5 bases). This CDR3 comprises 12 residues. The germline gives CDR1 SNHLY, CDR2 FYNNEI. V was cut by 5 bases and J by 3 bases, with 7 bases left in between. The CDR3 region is CASSTGHTEAFF. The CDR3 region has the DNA TGTGCCAGCAGTACAGGACACACTGAAGCTTTCTTT.

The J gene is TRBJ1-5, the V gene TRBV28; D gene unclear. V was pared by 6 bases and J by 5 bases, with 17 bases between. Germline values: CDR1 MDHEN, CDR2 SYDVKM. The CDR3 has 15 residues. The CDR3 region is CASSRTEGNHQPQHF. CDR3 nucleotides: TGTGCCAGCAGCCGGACGGAGGGAAATCATCAGCCCCAGCATTTT.

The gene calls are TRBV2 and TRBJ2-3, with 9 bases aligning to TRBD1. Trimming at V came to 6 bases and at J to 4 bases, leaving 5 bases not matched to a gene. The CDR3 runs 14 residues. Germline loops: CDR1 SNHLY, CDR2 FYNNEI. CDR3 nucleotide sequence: TGTGCCAGCAGGACGGGACAGGGACCAGATACGCAGTATTTT. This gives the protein CASRTGQGPDTQYF.

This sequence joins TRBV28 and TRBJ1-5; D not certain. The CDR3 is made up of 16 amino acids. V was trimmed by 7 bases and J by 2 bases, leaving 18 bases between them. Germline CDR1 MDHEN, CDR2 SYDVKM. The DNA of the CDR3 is TGTGCCAGCAACACCTTCGGTGGACTGGGCAATCAGCCCCAGCATTTT. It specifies CASNTFGGLGNQPQHF.

In DNA, the CDR3 is TGTGCCAGCCGCCCCAGGGGGCCCCGCGAGCAGTACTTC. Its translation is CASRPRGPREQYF. The V and J genes are TRBV6-2 or TRBV6-3 and TRBJ2-7, with 8 bases identical to TRBD1. The germline V gene encodes CDR1 MNHEY and CDR2 SVGEGT. The CDR3 spans 13 residues. With 8 bases clipped from V and 6 bases from J, the junction kept 9 bases outside the gene matches.

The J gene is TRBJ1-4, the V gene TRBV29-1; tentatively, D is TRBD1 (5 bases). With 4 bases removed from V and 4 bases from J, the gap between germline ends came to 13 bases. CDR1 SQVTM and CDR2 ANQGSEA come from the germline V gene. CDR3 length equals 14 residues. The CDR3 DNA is TGCAGCGTTGTCACAGGCAAGGATAATGAAAAACTGTTTTTT. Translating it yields CSVVTGKDNEKLFF.

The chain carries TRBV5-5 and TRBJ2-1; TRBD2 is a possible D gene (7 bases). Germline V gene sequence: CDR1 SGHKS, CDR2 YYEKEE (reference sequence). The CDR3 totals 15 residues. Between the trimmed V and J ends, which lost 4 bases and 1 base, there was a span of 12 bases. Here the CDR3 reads CASSLGGGSYNEQFF. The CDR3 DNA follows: TGTGCCAGCAGCCTGGGAGGGGGTTCCTACAATGAGCAGTTCTTC.

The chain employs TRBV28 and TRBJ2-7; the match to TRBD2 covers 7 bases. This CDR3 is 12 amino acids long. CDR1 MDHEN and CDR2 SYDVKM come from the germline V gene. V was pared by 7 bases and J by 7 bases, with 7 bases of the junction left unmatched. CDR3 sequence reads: CASKTGGGEQYF. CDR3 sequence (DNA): TGTGCCAGCAAGACTGGGGGGGGTGAGCAGTACTTC.

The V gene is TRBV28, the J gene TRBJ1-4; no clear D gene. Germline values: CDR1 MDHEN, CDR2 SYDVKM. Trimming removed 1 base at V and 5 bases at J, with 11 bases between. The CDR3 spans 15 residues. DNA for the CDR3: TGTGCCAGCAGTTTATCGTCGCAGATAAATGAAAAACTGTTTTTT. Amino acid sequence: CASSLSSQINEKLFF. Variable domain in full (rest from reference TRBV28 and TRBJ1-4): DVKVTQSSRYLVKRTGEKVFLECVQDMDHENMFWYRQDPGLGLRLIYFSYDVKMKEKGDIPEGYSVSREKKERFSLILESASTNQTSMYLCASSLSSQINEKLFFGSGTQLSVL.

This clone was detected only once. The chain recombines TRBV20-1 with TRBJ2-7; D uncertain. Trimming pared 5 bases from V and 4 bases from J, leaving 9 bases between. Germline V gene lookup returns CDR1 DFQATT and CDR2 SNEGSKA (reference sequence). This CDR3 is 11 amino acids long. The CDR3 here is CSARRGYEQYF. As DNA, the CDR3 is TGCAGTGCTCGTCGCGGTTACGAGCAGTACTTC.

The CDR3 sequence: CASSLEGGNIQYF. The CDR3 DNA is TGTGCCAGCAGCTTAGAAGGGGGCAACATTCAGTACTTC. The V gene is TRBV7-9, the J gene TRBJ2-4; 7 nucleotides match TRBD1. V was pared by 1 base and J by 7 bases, with 1 base of the junction left unmatched. The CDR3 contains 13 residues. CDR1 SEHNR and CDR2 FQNEAQ come from the germline V gene (reference sequence).